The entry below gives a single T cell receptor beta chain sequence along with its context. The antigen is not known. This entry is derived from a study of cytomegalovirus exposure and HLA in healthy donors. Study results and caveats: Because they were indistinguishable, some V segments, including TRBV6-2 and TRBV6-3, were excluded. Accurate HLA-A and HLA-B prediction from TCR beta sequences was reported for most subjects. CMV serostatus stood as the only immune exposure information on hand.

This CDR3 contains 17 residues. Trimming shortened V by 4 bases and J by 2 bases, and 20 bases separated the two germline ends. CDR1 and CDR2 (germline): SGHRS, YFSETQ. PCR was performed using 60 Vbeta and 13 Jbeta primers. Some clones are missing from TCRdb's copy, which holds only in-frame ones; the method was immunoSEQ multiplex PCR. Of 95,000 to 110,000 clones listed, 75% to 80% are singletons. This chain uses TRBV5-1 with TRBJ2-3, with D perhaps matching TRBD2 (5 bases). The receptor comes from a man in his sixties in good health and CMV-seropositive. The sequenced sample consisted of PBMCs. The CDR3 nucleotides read TGCGCCAGCAGCCGTCTTGGAGGCAGAGCGCTCACAGATACGCAGTATTTT. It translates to CASSRLGGRALTDTQYF.